Sequencing of this T cell receptor beta chain was carried out in a study of graft-versus-host responses after intestinal transplantation (dated by TCRdb to about 2021). With regard to the full study: Multivisceral, liver-intestinal, or isolated intestinal transplants were received by the recipients. Donor T cell macrochimerism was defined as a peak of at least 4% donor T cells among recipient peripheral blood mononuclear cells. Alloreactive clones were identified by sequencing pre-transplant mixed lymphocyte reaction products and comparing them with unstimulated pre-transplant donor and recipient T cells. The cohort enrolled 24 intestinal transplant recipients, one of whom was a retransplant, and a few patients without pretransplant specimens were excluded. Rather than going through the commercial service, samples from a few later patients were sequenced in-house on an Illumina MiSeq and processed with MiXCR. Graft-versus-host and host-versus-graft alloreactive T cell clones were tracked in the graft, circulation and bone marrow after intestinal transplantation using bulk TCR-beta CDR3 sequencing. Every recipient was given anti-thymocyte globulin induction, followed by about three years of maintenance tacrolimus and steroids. General findings and caveats noted by the study authors: Patients with donor T cell macrochimerism had high GvH to HvG T cell clonal ratios in their allografts. Conclusions were limited by the relatively low number and heterogeneity of intestinal transplant patients. Early after transplant, peak levels of circulating GvH clones were associated with declines in HvG clones. GvH clones turned up in recipient bone marrow, with some appearing earlier in ileal mucosa or blood, a pattern consistent with an intestinal mucosal origin.

Reading the label with the study, this specimen's time point is: cells obtained before transplantation from donor or recipient. CD3+CD4+ and CD3+CD8+ populations were FACS-sorted from unstimulated pre-transplant donor and recipient cells taken from spleen or lymph nodes. As regards this clone: This receptor's antigen is unknown. No per-base quality is available; no much larger clone lies one base away.

The library was produced with the immunoSEQ multiplex PCR assay. For most patients, genomic DNA was isolated using the Qiagen DNeasy Blood and Tissue Kit and was shipped frozen to Adaptive Biotechnologies for TCR sequencing. Adaptive Biotechnologies carried out high-throughput TCR-beta CDR3 sequencing of genomic DNA for most patients. For the original study's pipeline: Adaptive's ImmunoSEQ software supplied the TCR sequencing data for 15 to 20 patients, while MiXCR and VDJtools were used to process a few other patients. CD4 versus CD8 sorting errors were corrected by removing sequences found in both subsets at a frequency ratio below 5:1. Because the origin of CDR3 nucleotide sequences shared between donor and recipient could not be assigned, those sequences were removed. To be classed as alloreactive, a clone needed at least 2-fold expansion over unstimulated cells and a minimum CFSE-low frequency of 0.002% (template counts) or 0.001% (read counts). Mappable clones were those detected in sequenced pre-transplant spleen, lymph node, or MLR CFSE-low populations of the donor or recipient. Cumulative frequency of alloreactive clones was calculated as a percentage of all sequences weighted by copy number. TCRdb took over this immuneACCESS table, retaining in-frame rearrangements with V and J assigned. Such tables are incomplete; in checked studies, under half of the missing clones stem from an unresolved V gene, and the remainder is unexplained. V and J calls and clone size come straight from that table; D and trimming were deduced from the DNA. Across this sample there are some 90,000 clones, with around 92% seen only once. The ten largest clones capture roughly 0.36% of the sample.

The germline V gene (reference sequence) gives CDR1 as SEHNR and CDR2 as FQNEAQ. CDR3 length: 16 amino acids, cysteine to phenylalanine. The DNA shown is the 48-base CDR3, in frame from base 1. V is reduced by 5 bases and J by 7 bases, leaving a spacing of 21 bases between them. The rearranged chain carries TRBV7-9 and TRBJ2-1, with TRBD1 as a weak D call on 6 bases. The material was unstimulated CD8+ T cells sorted from spleen or lymph node cells, obtained before transplant. The receptor's source is a human donor who was the organ donor for an intestinal transplant. The CDR3: CASSHYRWGRSNEQFF. The nucleotide sequence is given as TGTGCCAGCAGCCATTATAGATGGGGGCGATCAAATGAGCAGTTCTTC.